The present entry profiles one T cell receptor (beta chain) with its context. Germline lookup yields CDR1 SGHDT and CDR2 YYEEEE. The ends were cut back, 6 bases at V and 1 base at J, with 10 bases in the middle. There are 13 residues in the CDR3. The repertoire was sequenced with immunoSEQ multiplex PCR; TCRdb's copy has only in-frame clones and lacks some. Altogether 70,000 to 100,000 clones are present, 75% to 95% being singletons, with the ten largest covering roughly 18%. This sample is part of a study of control samples from healthy donors and cancer patients. This sequence joins TRBV5-6 and TRBJ1-2; D call uncertain. This clonotype was obtained from a middle-aged man in good health. The sequenced sample was blood. This CDR3 is CASTSGFNYGYTF. The CDR3 nucleotides read TGTGCCAGCACCTCGGGCTTTAACTATGGCTACACCTTC.